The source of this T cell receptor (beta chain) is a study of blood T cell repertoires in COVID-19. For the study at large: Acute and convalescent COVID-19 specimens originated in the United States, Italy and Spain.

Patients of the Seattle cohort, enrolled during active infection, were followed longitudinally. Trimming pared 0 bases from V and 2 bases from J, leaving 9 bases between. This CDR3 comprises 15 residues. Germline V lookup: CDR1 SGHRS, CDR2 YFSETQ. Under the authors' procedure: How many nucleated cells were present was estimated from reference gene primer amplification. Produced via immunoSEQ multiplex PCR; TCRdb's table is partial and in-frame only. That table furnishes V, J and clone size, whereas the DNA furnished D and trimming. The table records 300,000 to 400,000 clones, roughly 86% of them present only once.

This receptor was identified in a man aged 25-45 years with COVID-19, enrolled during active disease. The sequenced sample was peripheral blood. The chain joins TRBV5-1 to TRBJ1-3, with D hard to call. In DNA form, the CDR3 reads TGCGCCAGCAGCTTGGGCAGTTATCCTGGAAACACCATATATTTT. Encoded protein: CASSLGSYPGNTIYF. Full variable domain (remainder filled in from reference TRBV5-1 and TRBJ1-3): KAGVTQTPRYLIKTRGQQVTLSCSPISGHRSVSWYQQTPGQGLQFLFEYFSETQRNKGNFPGRFSGRQFSNSRSEMNVSTLELGDSALYLCASSLGSYPGNTIYFGEGSWLTVV.